These 14 T cell receptor beta chains originate from one sample sequenced in a study of high-grade serous ovarian cancer treatment subgroups (dated by TCRdb to the early 2020s). Collection of tumor samples took place before definitive surgery or chemotherapy. Library preparation employed the immunoSEQ multiplex PCR assay. Imported from immuneACCESS, the table was reduced by TCRdb to in-frame sequences with V and J called. These copies leave out some clones; in studies compared against another copy, an unresolved V gene accounts for under half, and the cause of the remainder is not known. The sample includes several thousand clones, with 60% to 80% observed a single time. The top ten clones comprise 4.5% to 6% of the sample. Sequencing was performed on tumor tissue. These receptors were obtained from a human donor with high-grade serous ovarian cancer.

The V gene is TRBV7-9, the J gene TRBJ1-6; D remains unclear. Germline V gives CDR1 SEHNR, CDR2 FQNEAQ (reference sequence). V was clipped by 5 bases and J by 0 bases, with 11 bases between them. The CDR3 is 16 residues long. CDR3 sequence: CASSPSESSYNSPLHF. CDR3 DNA sequence: TGTGCCAGCAGCCCAAGCGAGAGCTCCTATAATTCACCCCTCCACTTT.

The chain links TRBV28 to TRBJ2-5, with 11 bases matching TRBD1. V lost 2 bases, J lost 2 bases, and 1 base stayed unmatched. The CDR3 runs to 15 residues. Germline V CDR1 and CDR2: MDHEN, SYDVKM. The CDR3 protein is CASSLGDRGQETQYF. As DNA, the CDR3 is TGTGCCAGCAGTTTAGGGGACAGGGGGCAAGAGACCCAGTACTTC.

The V call is TRBV6-5, the J call TRBJ1-6; D call uncertain. V shed 5 bases and J shed 10 bases, with 15 bases lying between them. The CDR3 totals 14 residues. CDR1 is MNHEY, CDR2 SVGAGI, per germline. CDR3 sequence (DNA): TGTGCCAGCAGTCTATCCCGTGCCGGGTCACCCCTCCACTTT. Translation: CASSLSRAGSPLHF.

The DNA of the CDR3 is TGTGCCAGCACCCTTTCCGCGGTGGGGAGGTTCAATGAGCAGTTCTTC. It yields the protein CASTLSAVGRFNEQFF. V and J are TRBV14 and TRBJ2-1, with D possibly matching TRBD2 (6 bases). This CDR3 spans 16 amino acids. V was shortened by 7 bases and J by 6 bases, with 22 bases between the two germline ends. Germline values: CDR1 SGHDN, CDR2 FVKESK.

This chain connects TRBV7-7 to TRBJ2-2, with D perhaps TRBD2 (5 bases). The germline V gene encodes CDR1 SSHAT and CDR2 FNYEAQ (reference sequence). The CDR3 covers 14 residues. V was trimmed by 0 bases and J by 7 bases, leaving 9 bases between them. The CDR3 spells CASSLAEGSGELFF. The CDR3 coding sequence is TGTGCCAGCAGCTTAGCAGAGGGTAGCGGGGAGCTGTTTTTT.

The chain has TRBV10-2 and TRBJ1-2, with D perhaps TRBD1 (5 bases). Germline loops: CDR1 WSHSY, CDR2 SAAADI. Trimming removed 3 bases from V and 4 bases from J, with 12 bases in between. The length of the CDR3 is 14 residues. The CDR3: CASSDWGVGYGYTF. CDR3 DNA: TGCGCCAGCAGTGATTGGGGGGTCGGCTATGGCTACACCTTC.

The V call is TRBV6-6, the J call TRBJ1-4, with D possibly being TRBD1 (5 bases). Per the germline V gene, CDR1 is MNHNY and CDR2 is SVGAGI (reference sequence). This CDR3 is 13 amino acids long. Trimming cost V 6 bases and J 5 bases, with 10 bases left between them. CDR3 amino acids: CASSPRDNEKLFF. In nucleotides, the CDR3 is TGTGCCAGCAGCCCGAGGGACAATGAAAAACTGTTTTTT.

The chain recombines TRBV5-1 with TRBJ2-7, with 7 bases lining up with TRBD1. CDR1 SGHRS and CDR2 YFSETQ come from the germline V gene. Trimming removed 3 bases from V and 2 bases from J; junction bases left unmatched: 5. This CDR3 region has 14 residues. The CDR3 nucleotides are TGCGCCAGCAGCTACCGACAGGGACCCTACGAGCAGTACTTC. Translation gives CASSYRQGPYEQYF.

The chain uses TRBV9 and TRBJ2-1; 7 nucleotides match TRBD2. V was pared by 0 bases and J by 4 bases, with 7 bases of the junction left unmatched. In germline, CDR1 is SGDLS, CDR2 YYNGEE. This CDR3 is built from 16 residues. The CDR3 DNA is TGTGCCAGCAGCGTAGAAGCTAGCGGACTTTACAATGAGCAGTTCTTC. Amino acids: CASSVEASGLYNEQFF.

This clone was seen just once. The junction and the germline gene differ at one end; a read error may be behind it. Other DNA sequences in this sample translate to the same CDR3. The V call is TRBV9, the J call TRBJ1-6; the D is unclear. The CDR3 sequence is 14 residues long. The germline CDR1 and CDR2 sequences are SGDLS and YYNGEE. As DNA, the CDR3 is TGTGCCAGCAGCGTAGGGCCAGGAGATTCGCCCCTCCACTTT. Protein: CASSVGPGDSPLHF. The full variable domain, its missing parts supplied by reference TRBV9 and TRBJ1-6, is DSGVTQTPKHLITATGQRVTLRCSPRSGDLSVYWYQQSLDQGLQFLIQYYNGEERAKGNILERFSAQQFPDLHSELNLSSLELGDSALYFCASSVGPGDSPLHFGNGTRLTVT.

J is TRBJ2-5 and V is TRBV10-3; the match to TRBD2 covers 15 bases. V lost 4 bases to trimming and J lost 4 bases; unmatched junction nucleotides: 4. Germline lookup yields CDR1 ENHRY and CDR2 SYGVKD. The CDR3 contains 16 residues. The CDR3 is CAISGGLAGGGETQYF. CDR3 DNA sequence: TGTGCCATCAGTGGGGGACTAGCGGGGGGCGGAGAGACCCAGTACTTC.

The chain carries TRBV18 and TRBJ1-5; TRBD1 matches at 9 bases. The germline CDR1 and CDR2 sequences are KGHSH and LQKENI. The V segment lost 6 bases and the J segment 3 bases; nucleotides outside the gene matches: 9. The CDR3 sequence is 16 residues long. DNA for the CDR3: TGTGCCAGCTCGGGGGGGACAGGGAGGATCAATCAGCCCCAGCATTTT. Encoded protein: CASSGGTGRINQPQHF.

The chain couples TRBV6-4 to TRBJ2-1, with D perhaps TRBD1 (6 bases). The CDR3 is 14 residues long. The germline gives CDR1 MRHNA, CDR2 SNTAGT. V shed 2 bases and J shed 6 bases, with 11 bases lying between them. The CDR3 coding sequence is TGTGCCAGCAGTGACGGCAGGGGCGGCAATGAGCAGTTCTTC. This gives the protein CASSDGRGGNEQFF.

The rearrangement joins TRBV6-1 to TRBJ1-5; D gene ambiguous. CDR3 length: 11 residues. Trimming cost V 4 bases and J 5 bases, with 3 bases left between them. The germline V gene has CDR1 MNHNS and CDR2 SASEGT. The CDR3 DNA is TGTGCCAGCAGTGGTTATCAGCCCCAGCATTTT. This codes for CASSGYQPQHF.